Described below is a single T cell receptor beta chain sequence and its context. Its target antigen remains unknown. No base-level quality is on record; no much larger clone is a single base apart. Library prep was done by the immunoSEQ multiplex PCR assay. Here the immuneACCESS table is served through TCRdb, limited to in-frame sequences with V and J called. Missing clones are a known gap in these copies; in checked studies unresolved V genes cover under half, and the rest lacks a known reason. Present in this sample are tens of thousands of clones, roughly 89% of which were seen just once. The ten largest account for 0.4% to 0.6% of the sample. The data stem from a study of T cell changes during pregnancy in multiple sclerosis (dated by TCRdb to 2018 to 2020). For the wider study: Changes in the T cell repertoire over the course of pregnancy were examined in this study in women with multiple sclerosis.

CDR1 and CDR2 are drawn from the germline V gene (reference sequence): LNHDA, SQIVND. A distance of 14 bases separates the germline ends of V and J, which lose 5 bases and 3 bases respectively. The CDR3 sequence holds 15 residues, the cysteine and phenylalanine included. The entry retains the CDR3 DNA only, 45 bases that are in frame from base 1. Sequencing used CD4+ T cells from peripheral blood mononuclear cells, obtained in the second trimester of pregnancy. The TCR comes from a female donor in good health, enrolled as a control in a pregnancy study. This chain is built from TRBV19 and TRBJ1-5; a tentative D match to TRBD1 spans 6 bases. The CDR3 has the sequence CASSRTEGDNQPQHF. The nucleotides are TGTGCCAGTAGTCGGACAGAGGGAGACAATCAGCCCCAGCATTTT.